This TCR beta chain was recovered during a study of shared clonotypes between healthy human individuals. Whole-study context: CD4 naive cells filled three plates per donor, CD4 memory three, CD8 naive two and CD8 memory one. Study outcomes and limitations: The study generally estimated greater richness for naive than memory subsets. Across a few donors, naive CD4 shared 5% to 6.5%, naive CD8 over 3%, memory CD4 roughly 2.2%, memory CD8 0.35% to 0.5%.

Sequenced by immunoSEQ multiplex PCR; TCRdb stores in-frame clones only, minus some. The table records about 2.3 million clones, 85% to 95% of them present only once. All donors were Caucasian adults living in Nashville, Tennessee. Regarding this clone: Its antigen is undetermined.

Sequenced: naive CD4+ T cells from PBMCs. Subset meaning: CD45RA+ positively selected. The receptor was isolated from a man between 18 and 29 years old in good health. Some clones in this sample may be carry-over from other donors' samples.

The CDR3 DNA reads TGTGCCAGCAGCGCATCCGGGACTAGCGGGAGCTTTGCCTACGAGCAGTACTTC. This translates into CASSASGTSGSFAYEQYF. The chain is built from TRBV5-4 and TRBJ2-7, with 14 bases aligning to TRBD2. CDR3 length equals 18 residues. Trimming took 4 bases from V and 2 from J; bases not matched to a gene: 11. Per the germline V gene, CDR1 is SGHNT and CDR2 is YYREEE (reference sequence).